This TCR beta chain was sequenced in a study of T cell responses to AZD1222 COVID-19 vaccine. This clone turned up a few times. What it recognizes is unknown. Generated by immunoSEQ multiplex PCR, the TCRdb table keeps only in-frame clones and is missing some. In the table there are approximately 130,000 clones, roughly nine tenths of which are singletons. Study results and limitations: Clonal diversity was possibly underestimated; the donors were predominantly white British and more often female.

The source of this sequence is an adult in good health. The specimen was peripheral blood, collected on day 0 of AZD1222 vaccination.

The CDR3 nucleotides are TGTGCCAGCAGCCGGGACAGGGTTCGCGAGCAGTACTTC. Translating it yields CASSRDRVREQYF. The chain carries TRBV11-2 and TRBJ2-7; 9 bases align to TRBD1. The V gene's germline CDR1 is SGHAT and CDR2 FQNNGV. CDR3 length equals 13 residues. J was trimmed by 6 bases and V by 5 bases; bases with no gene match: 5.